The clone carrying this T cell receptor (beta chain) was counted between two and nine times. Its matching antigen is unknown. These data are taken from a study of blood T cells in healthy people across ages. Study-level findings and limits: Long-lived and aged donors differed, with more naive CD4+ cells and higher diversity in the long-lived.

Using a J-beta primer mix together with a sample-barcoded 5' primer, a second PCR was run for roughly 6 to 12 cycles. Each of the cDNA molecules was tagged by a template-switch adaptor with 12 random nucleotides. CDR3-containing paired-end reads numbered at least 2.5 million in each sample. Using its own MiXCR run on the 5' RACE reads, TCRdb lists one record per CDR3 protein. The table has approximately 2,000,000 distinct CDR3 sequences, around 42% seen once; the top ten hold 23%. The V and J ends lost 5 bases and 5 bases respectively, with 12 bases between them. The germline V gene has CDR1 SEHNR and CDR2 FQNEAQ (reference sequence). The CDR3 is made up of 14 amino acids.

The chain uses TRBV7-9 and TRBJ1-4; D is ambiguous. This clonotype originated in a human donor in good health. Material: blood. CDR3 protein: CASSRGRGNEKLFF. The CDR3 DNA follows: TGTGCCAGCAGCCGAGGTCGGGGAAATGAAAAACTGTTTTTT. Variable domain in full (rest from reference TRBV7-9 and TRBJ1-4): DTGVSQNPRHKITKRGQNVTFRCDPISEHNRLYWYRQTLGQGPEFLTYFQNEAQLEKSRLLSDRFSAERPKGSFSTLEIQRTEQGDSAMYLCASSRGRGNEKLFFGSGTQLSVL.